Listed below are T cell receptor beta chains from one sample, sequenced in a study of blood T cell repertoires in COVID-19. TCRdb's table, derived via immunoSEQ multiplex PCR, lists solely in-frame clones and lacks some. The sample lists about 220,000 clones, less than 90% seen once, with around 0.7% in the top ten. The sample was peripheral blood. Receptors originate from a man aged 40-55 years with acute or convalescent COVID-19. Both conserved end residues are part of each CDR3. Only some rows state a clone size, as once, few, many or a class for expanded clones.

- TRBJ2-7 TRBV10-3 CATHLTGNSYEQYF
- TRBJ2-1 TRBV13 CASSFPGQGHNEQFF
once TRBJ2-1 TRBV19 CASIRTSGDSYNEQFF
- TRBJ1-3 TRBV11-2 CASSSPWTGDGNTIYF
- TRBJ1-2 TRBV18 CASSPLWAEEGYTF
- TRBJ1-2 TRBV5-4 CASSLFQAEYGYTF
- TRBJ2-7 TRBV5-1 CASSLRSPGTSASYEQYF
few TRBJ2-5 TRBV9 CASSGPRLAENQETQYF
- TRBJ2-7 TRBV28 CASSPRLGQIRRYEQYF
- TRBJ1-3 TRBV6-5 CASSYSPDSGNTIYF
- TRBJ2-7 TRBV4-1 CASSHGTSPGTYEQYF
- TRBJ1-1 TRBV2 CASSARGLAEAFF
once TRBJ2-1 TRBV7-3 CASSSSRDYNEQFF
- TRBJ1-5 TRBV7-9 CASSLAGDNSNQPQHF
- TRBJ2-7 TRBV19 CASSSRTSGAYEQYF
few TRBJ1-6 TRBV4-1 CASSQDQGLYNSPLHF
- TRBJ2-1 TRBV6-4 CATSRGQALNNEQFF
- TRBJ2-6 TRBV29-1 CSSGIDRGSGANVLTF
- TRBJ2-5 TRBV7-2 CASSLEQLEQETQYF
- TRBJ1-6 TRBV19 CASSDLSGSPLHF
- TRBJ1-4 TRBV30 CAWSVLGQGAEKLFF
- TRBJ1-4 TRBV5-1 CASSLGTETLGVEKLFF
- TRBJ2-7 TRBV5-4 CASRPTGIKSYEQYF
- TRBJ2-6 TRBV6-6 CASSYSGAGANVLTF
- TRBJ1-1 TRBV7-9 CASSGRRDRGMDTEAFF
few TRBJ2-1 TRBV5-6 CASSSGTSAYNEQFF
- TRBJ1-5 TRBV7-2 CASSPNSNQPQHF
- TRBJ2-7 TRBV6-5 CASSLPAGGKNEQYF
- TRBJ2-1 TRBV5-1 CASSLGQGNEQFF
- TRBJ2-5 TRBV18 CASSPGLQETQYF
- TRBJ1-2 TRBV6-5 CASSYYGQGDGYTF
- TRBJ1-6 TRBV7-8 CASSLGQGTAYNSPLHF
- TRBJ1-2 TRBV15 CATSRDGPGAGYTF
- TRBJ2-1 TRBV7-9 CASSLGAGGLHEQFF
- TRBJ2-7 TRBV10-3 CAISGGQGVGSYEQYF
- TRBJ1-3 TRBV18 CASSLEAGNTIYF
- TRBJ1-1 TRBV9 CASSPREGNTEAFF
- TRBJ1-1 TRBV6-5 CASSSGQVLTEAFF
- TRBJ2-5 TRBV27 CASSFGTSGVETQYF
- TRBJ2-7 TRBV18 CASSPYSGGAREQYF
- TRBJ2-7 TRBV7-8 CASSLATGGSPKGYEQYF
once TRBJ2-7 TRBV7-2 CASSFGQGGSYEQYF
- TRBJ2-7 TRBV4-3 CASSQTSGRGEQYF
- TRBJ1-2 TRBV5-1 CASSLQVNYGYTF
once TRBJ2-1 TRBV3-1/TRBV3-2 CASSPPSYNEQFF
- TRBJ1-3 TRBV5-1 CASSLDTGAGNTIYF
- TRBJ2-1 TRBV5-1 CASSFSGPSYNEQFF
- TRBJ2-2 TRBV5-4 CASSSPGGATGELFF